This T cell receptor beta chain was identified during a study of CD4 T cells in relation to SARS-CoV-2 and coronaviruses. Background on the study: The negative reference was HIV-1 Nef peptide pool or peptide-free culture. Findings of the study overall: In roughly 61% of donors, memory CD4+ clonotypes crossrecognized SARS-CoV-2 and at least one common cold coronavirus spike.

Repertoires were generated with immunoSEQ multiplex PCR, while TCRdb's copy carries only in-frame clones and drops some. The sample yields about 22,000 clones, 66% seen once. CD4+ T cells from unexposed donors were obtained before the COVID-19 pandemic (2011-2018). After roughly ten days of culture, CD4+ T cells were isolated. Cells permitting, SARS-CoV-2 S/N and four cold-coronavirus spikes were tested on unexposed-donor CD4+ T cells. CDR3 length: 15 residues. Trimming took 4 bases from V and 4 from J; bases not matched to a gene: 7. Germline V gene data show CDR1 as SGHRS and CDR2 as YFSETQ. This clone has just a few counts. As yet, its antigen is unknown.

The V call is TRBV5-1, the J call TRBJ1-4, with TRBD1 identical over 7 bases. The sequenced sample was CD4+ T cells from PBMCs, cultured in vitro. The sequence was collected from a human donor in good health. The CDR3 nucleotides are TGCGCCAGCAGCATGGGGACAGCGGATAATGAAAAACTGTTTTTT. The encoded protein is CASSMGTADNEKLFF.